A single sample is the source of the 26 T cell receptor beta chains below, sequenced in a study of regulatory T cells. The PCR used 52 TRBV and 13 TRBJ primers. The table came from immunoSEQ multiplex PCR; TCRdb's copy has only in-frame clones and leaves some out. The data contain 20,000 to 25,000 clones, 80% to 95% of them seen just once; the ten biggest clones take up 3% to 4%. The sample was CD8+ T cells sorted from blood. The receptor source for this set is a child aged 2 to 10 with CD3G deficiency.

J is TRBJ2-7 and V is TRBV4-1; 8 bases map to TRBD2. The ends lost 3 bases at V and 2 bases at J; junction bases unmatched: 6. Germline V gives CDR1 MGHRA, CDR2 YSYEKL. The CDR3 consists of 15 residues. The CDR3 DNA sequence: TGCGCCAGCAGCCATCTCCCGGGAGGGCCCTACGAGCAGTACTTC. The encoded protein is CASSHLPGGPYEQYF.

The V call is TRBV6-1, the J call TRBJ2-1, with 13 bases aligning to TRBD2. J lost 8 bases, V lost 5 bases, and 6 bases had no gene match. The CDR3 sequence is 15 residues long. Germline V lookup: CDR1 MNHNS, CDR2 SASEGT. This CDR3 reads CASSPGTSGMYEQFF. In nucleotides, the CDR3 is TGTGCCAGCAGTCCCGGGACTAGCGGGATGTATGAGCAGTTCTTC.

The chain's CDR3 is CASSFQTNYGYTF. For the CDR3, the DNA is TGTGCCAGCAGTTTCCAGACTAACTATGGCTACACCTTC. The V and J genes are TRBV28 and TRBJ1-2, with unresolved D. Trimming shortened V by 3 bases and J by 0 bases, and 5 bases separated the two germline ends. CDR1 is MDHEN and CDR2 is SYDVKM in the germline V gene. The CDR3 runs to 13 residues.

Only a few counts were recorded for this clone. The chain joins TRBV6-1 to TRBJ2-7, with D maybe TRBD1 (5 bases). The CDR3 loop spans 14 amino acids. With 4 bases removed from V and 2 bases from J, the gap between germline ends came to 12 bases. Germline loops: CDR1 MNHNS, CDR2 SASEGT. The CDR3 sequence is CASSGSGLPYEQYF. CDR3 nucleotide sequence: TGTGCCAGCAGTGGATCAGGGCTACCCTACGAGCAGTACTTC.

This chain uses TRBV27 with TRBJ2-7; D remains ambiguous. The germline V and J ends were trimmed by 3 bases and 3 bases, with 9 bases remaining between them. CDR1 and CDR2 from the germline V gene are MNHEY and SMNVEV (reference sequence). CDR3 length equals 13 residues. The chain's CDR3 is CASSLSPNYEQYF. The CDR3 coding sequence is TGTGCCAGCAGTTTGAGTCCCAACTACGAGCAGTACTTC.

This chain uses TRBV7-6 with TRBJ2-7; 9 bases agree with TRBD1. The CDR3 is made up of 14 amino acids. The trim removed 2 bases at V and 6 bases at J, leaving 5 bases unmatched. CDR1 and CDR2 from the germline V gene are SGHVS and FNYEAQ. As DNA, the CDR3 is TGTGCCAGCAGCTTACTTGAGGACAGGGGCGAGCAGTACTTC. Its translation: CASSLLEDRGEQYF.

The chain employs TRBV6-1 and TRBJ2-1, with TRBD2 identical over 9 bases. Trimming at V came to 0 bases and at J to 6 bases, leaving 9 bases not matched to a gene. The CDR3 has 17 amino acids. CDR1 and CDR2 from the germline V gene are MNHNS and SASEGT. In DNA form, the CDR3 reads TGTGCCAGCAGTGAAGCAACTAGCGGGCATGTCGGCAATGAGCAGTTCTTC. It specifies CASSEATSGHVGNEQFF.

A note on this clone: The sample holds other DNA sequences that translate to the same CDR3. The rearrangement uses TRBV19 and TRBJ1-1; D ambiguous. The V gene's germline CDR1 is LNHDA and CDR2 SQIVND (reference sequence). This CDR3 contains 13 residues. Trimming stripped 1 base from V and 1 base from J, with 4 bases between. CDR3 bases: TGTGCCAGTAGTATAGGACCGAACACTGAAGCTTTCTTT. Residues: CASSIGPNTEAFF.

The chain has TRBV6-1 and TRBJ2-7; D gene unclear. The germline V and J ends were trimmed by 5 bases and 3 bases, with 8 bases remaining between them. CDR3 size: 12 residues. Germline V CDR1 and CDR2: MNHNS, SASEGT. The CDR3 nucleotides are TGTGCCAGCAGTTTCACTCTCTACGAGCAGTACTTC. This codes for CASSFTLYEQYF.

The V gene is TRBV5-1, the J gene TRBJ1-6; unclear D gene. The CDR3 is 13 amino acids. CDR1 and CDR2 from the germline V gene are SGHRS and YFSETQ. The V gene lost 0 bases and the J gene lost 10 bases, with 8 bases spanning the gap. The DNA of the CDR3 is TGCGCCAGCAGCTTGGAGCTTTCCTCACCCCTCCACTTT. Translation gives CASSLELSSPLHF. Combining the CDR3 with reference TRBV5-1 and TRBJ1-6 gives the whole variable domain KAGVTQTPRYLIKTRGQQVTLSCSPISGHRSVSWYQQTPGQGLQFLFEYFSETQRNKGNFPGRFSGRQFSNSRSEMNVSTLELGDSALYLCASSLELSSPLHFGNGTRLTVT.

The V call is TRBV28, the J call TRBJ1-5, with a possible D match to TRBD1 (5 bases). The V gene lost 7 bases and the J gene lost 6 bases, with 13 bases spanning the gap. Per the germline V gene, CDR1 is MDHEN and CDR2 is SYDVKM. CDR3 length: 13 residues. CDR3 amino acids: CASTPGYPQPQHF. DNA for the CDR3: TGTGCCAGCACCCCAGGGTACCCTCAGCCCCAGCATTTT.

The rearrangement links TRBV28 to TRBJ2-7, with D maybe TRBD1 (6 bases). The CDR3 is made up of 13 amino acids. The ends were cut back, 3 bases at V and 1 base at J, with 7 bases in the middle. The germline CDR1 and CDR2 sequences are MDHEN and SYDVKM. The CDR3 sequence is CASSFRGSYEQYF. For the CDR3, the DNA is TGTGCCAGCAGTTTTAGGGGGTCCTACGAGCAGTACTTC.

The chain has TRBV12-2 and TRBJ2-1; TRBD2, the table's D call, was not compared with the DNA. TRBV12-2 is given as a pseudogene. This CDR3 has 17 amino acids. The CDR3 DNA follows: TGTGCAAGTCGCTTAGGGACTAGCGGGAGCTCCTACAATGAGCAGTTCTTC. Translation gives CASRLGTSGSSYNEQFF.

The V gene is TRBV28, the J gene TRBJ1-1; possible D gene TRBD1, 5 bases. Trimming shortened V by 8 bases and J by 1 base, and 11 bases separated the two germline ends. CDR1 MDHEN and CDR2 SYDVKM come from the germline V gene. The CDR3 has 13 residues. CDR3 region: CASGALTNTEAFF. The CDR3 nucleotides read TGTGCCAGCGGGGCTCTTACGAACACTGAAGCTTTCTTT.

Worth noting for this clone: The limits of the CDR3 on the DNA are not certain, so only TCRdb's listed CDR3 is given. The chain recombines TRBV28 with TRBJ1-4. Germline values: CDR1 MDHEN, CDR2 SYDVKM. Both ends counted, the CDR3 spans 15 residues. This CDR3 is CASSSSTDSNEKLFF.

The chain has TRBV28 and TRBJ2-7, with unresolved D. Germline V lookup: CDR1 MDHEN, CDR2 SYDVKM. This CDR3 comprises 13 residues. V was pared by 4 bases and J by 4 bases, with 11 bases between. This CDR3 is CASSYHSGYEQYF. Here the CDR3 DNA reads TGTGCCAGCAGTTATCACTCGGGTTACGAGCAGTACTTC.

The chain links TRBV5-1 to TRBJ2-7, with 11 bases that match TRBD1. The CDR3 is 14 amino acids. The V gene end was trimmed by 4 bases and the J gene end by 4 bases; junction bases not matched to a gene: 4. Germline V gene lookup returns CDR1 SGHRS and CDR2 YFSETQ. The CDR3 region is CASSPGTGGYEQYF. CDR3 nucleotide sequence: TGCGCCAGCAGCCCCGGGACAGGGGGTTACGAGCAGTACTTC. The entire variable domain, with the rest obtained from reference TRBV5-1 and TRBJ2-7, is as follows: KAGVTQTPRYLIKTRGQQVTLSCSPISGHRSVSWYQQTPGQGLQFLFEYFSETQRNKGNFPGRFSGRQFSNSRSEMNVSTLELGDSALYLCASSPGTGGYEQYFGPGTRLTVT.

The chain joins TRBV28 to TRBJ1-1, with no clear D. V was shortened by 2 bases and J by 0 bases, with 4 bases between the two germline ends. The CDR3 covers 13 residues. Looked up from germline, CDR1 is MDHEN and CDR2 is SYDVKM. The CDR3 sequence is CASSLAVNTEAFF. In DNA, the CDR3 is TGTGCCAGCAGTTTAGCGGTGAACACTGAAGCTTTCTTT. Supplemented by reference TRBV28 and TRBJ1-1, the full variable domain reads DVKVTQSSRYLVKRTGEKVFLECVQDMDHENMFWYRQDPGLGLRLIYFSYDVKMKEKGDIPEGYSVSREKKERFSLILESASTNQTSMYLCASSLAVNTEAFFGQGTRLTVV.

The chain has TRBV28 and TRBJ2-5; possible D gene TRBD2, 6 bases. The CDR3 contains 12 residues. Trimming left V 2 bases short and J 5 bases short, with 6 bases between. Germline CDR1 reads MDHEN; CDR2 reads SYDVKM. CDR3 residues: CASSLAGETQYF. CDR3 in DNA: TGTGCCAGCAGTTTAGCGGGGGAGACCCAGTACTTC. The entire variable domain, with the rest obtained from reference TRBV28 and TRBJ2-5, is as follows: DVKVTQSSRYLVKRTGEKVFLECVQDMDHENMFWYRQDPGLGLRLIYFSYDVKMKEKGDIPEGYSVSREKKERFSLILESASTNQTSMYLCASSLAGETQYFGPGTRLLVL.

The rearrangement links TRBV28 to TRBJ2-1; 15 bases match TRBD2. CDR3 length: 20 residues. Germline CDR1 reads MDHEN; CDR2 reads SYDVKM. V was pared by 3 bases and J by 5 bases, with 14 bases of the junction left unmatched. The CDR3 DNA reads as TGTGCCAGCAGTTTTTTGGGGGAACTAGGACTAGCGGGAGGGCACAATGAGCAGTTCTTC. As protein: CASSFLGELGLAGGHNEQFF.

V usage is TRBV13 and J usage is TRBJ2-1, with TRBD2 as a possible D gene (5 bases). V was trimmed by 3 bases and J by 0 bases, leaving 6 bases between them. The CDR3 has 14 amino acids. Germline values: CDR1 PRHDT, CDR2 FYEKMQ (reference sequence). The CDR3 nucleotides are TGTGCCAGCAGCTTGGGGAGCTCCTACAATGAGCAGTTCTTC. This sequence encodes CASSLGSSYNEQFF.

This chain uses TRBV28 with TRBJ2-1; TRBD2 matches 9 bases. The germline gives CDR1 MDHEN, CDR2 SYDVKM. V dropped 7 bases and J dropped 9; count of bases not matched to a gene: 10. CDR3 length equals 14 residues. The CDR3 DNA follows: TGTGCCAGCAATCTAGCGGGACCCTCGACTGAGCAGTTCTTC. This codes for CASNLAGPSTEQFF.

V gene TRBV28 combines with J gene TRBJ2-7, with no clear D. The DNA end is more similar to TRBJ2-1, so the J call may be wrong. The CDR3 spans 15 residues. Germline CDR1 reads MDHEN; CDR2 reads SYDVKM. The CDR3 bases are TGTGCCAGCAGTTTAGGGGAAGGCCCCTACAATGAGCAGTTCTTC. Translation gives CASSLGEGPYNEQFF.

The chain carries TRBV19 and TRBJ2-7; no firm D call. The CDR3 is 13 residues long. V shed 3 bases and J shed 7 bases, with 13 bases lying between them. Per germline, CDR1 LNHDA and CDR2 SQIVND (reference sequence). The CDR3 nucleotides read TGTGCCAGTAGTATTAGCTCCGGGTCAGAGCAGTACTTC. Translated: CASSISSGSEQYF.

The V gene is TRBV6-1, the J gene TRBJ2-7; D is uncertain. The germline V gene has CDR1 MNHNS and CDR2 SASEGT. V shed 2 bases and J shed 4 bases, with 15 bases lying between them. This CDR3 is built from 15 residues. CDR3 protein: CASSELDQTLYEQYF. The CDR3 coding sequence is TGTGCCAGCAGTGAATTGGATCAGACCCTTTACGAGCAGTACTTC.

This clone was detected a few times. This chain uses TRBV13 with TRBJ2-3, with D perhaps TRBD2 (5 bases). The germline CDR1 and CDR2 sequences are PRHDT and FYEKMQ (reference sequence). Trimming removed 5 bases at V and 0 bases at J, with 6 bases between. This CDR3 is built from 13 residues. CDR3 sequence reads: CASSSGSTDTQYF. CDR3 DNA sequence: TGTGCCAGCAGCAGCGGAAGCACAGATACGCAGTATTTT.